The rows below give T cell receptor beta chains drawn from one sample of a study of OX40 agonist ivuxolimab in advanced cancers. Measured with immunoSEQ multiplex PCR; TCRdb has only the in-frame clones, and not every one. The profile shows more than 60,000 clones, 94% of them singletons. Material: CD4+ or CD8+ T cells sorted from blood, obtained in a trial of the OX40 agonist ivuxolimab. All receptors come from an adult with an advanced solid tumor such as melanoma, head and neck, liver or kidney cancer. Each CDR3 is given with its conserved first and last residue. D genes are given only for firm matches. Part of the rows lack a size; the others show once, few, many or a class for expanded clones.

j_call: TRBJ1-1; d_call: TRBD1; v_call: TRBV6-5; clone_size: .; cdr3_nt: TGTGCCAGCAGTTACTCGACAGGGCTTAATGCTGAAGCTTTCTTT; cdr3_aa: CASSYSTGLNAEAFF
j_call: TRBJ2-2; d_call: .; v_call: TRBV28; clone_size: .; cdr3_nt: TGTGCCAGCAGTCTCAGGGGCCGCGGCACCGGGGAGCTGTTTTTT; cdr3_aa: CASSLRGRGTGELFF
j_call: TRBJ1-2; d_call: .; v_call: TRBV19; clone_size: .; cdr3_nt: TGTGCCAGTAGTATGTTTCCGGCAGAGGTTTCCTATGGCTACACCTTC; cdr3_aa: CASSMFPAEVSYGYTF
j_call: TRBJ1-5; d_call: .; v_call: TRBV9; clone_size: .; cdr3_nt: TGTGCCAGCAGCTTGACAGATTACAATCAGCCCCAGCATTTT; cdr3_aa: CASSLTDYNQPQHF
j_call: TRBJ2-2; d_call: TRBD2; v_call: TRBV4-3; clone_size: .; cdr3_nt: TGCGCCAGCAGCCAAGATGCGTATGGGTCTAGCGGGAGGTCCACCGGGGAGCTGTTTTTT; cdr3_aa: CASSQDAYGSSGRSTGELFF
j_call: TRBJ2-5; d_call: .; v_call: TRBV9; clone_size: .; cdr3_nt: TGTGCCAGCAGCAAGACCGGGAGTGCGGAGACCCAGTACTTC; cdr3_aa: CASSKTGSAETQYF
j_call: TRBJ2-3; d_call: TRBD1; v_call: TRBV4-3; clone_size: .; cdr3_nt: TGCGCCAGCAGCCAAGACTGGCAGGGGGCTTCAGATACGCAGTATTTT; cdr3_aa: CASSQDWQGASDTQYF
j_call: TRBJ1-1; d_call: .; v_call: TRBV13; clone_size: .; cdr3_nt: TGTGCCAGCAGCTCAGGGAAGGTTGGCACTGAAGCTTTCTTT; cdr3_aa: CASSSGKVGTEAFF
j_call: TRBJ1-5; d_call: .; v_call: TRBV4-3; clone_size: .; cdr3_nt: TGCGCCAGCAGCCAAGATCGGCGAGTTGCAGGGTCTCGCAATCAGCCCCAGCATTTT; cdr3_aa: CASSQDRRVAGSRNQPQHF
j_call: TRBJ2-7; d_call: .; v_call: TRBV9; clone_size: .; cdr3_nt: TGTGCCAGCAGCGTAGACTCTACCTACGAGCAGTACTTC; cdr3_aa: CASSVDSTYEQYF
j_call: TRBJ2-2; d_call: .; v_call: TRBV14; clone_size: .; cdr3_nt: TGTGCCAGCAGCCACATAGGACGGTCGAACACCGGGGAGCTGTTTTTT; cdr3_aa: CASSHIGRSNTGELFF
j_call: TRBJ2-1; d_call: TRBD1; v_call: TRBV7-6; clone_size: .; cdr3_nt: TGTGCCAGCAGCGTAAGAACAGGGGGGCAGGATGAGCAGCTCTTC; cdr3_aa: CASSVRTGGQDEQLF
j_call: TRBJ2-2; d_call: .; v_call: TRBV6-4; clone_size: .; cdr3_nt: TGTGCCAGCAGGGTGTCGGGCACCGGGGAGCTGTTTTTT; cdr3_aa: CASRVSGTGELFF
j_call: TRBJ1-1; d_call: .; v_call: TRBV5-6; clone_size: .; cdr3_nt: TGTGCCAGCAGCCTCGGGGGAGGCACTGAAGCTTTCTTT; cdr3_aa: CASSLGGGTEAFF
j_call: TRBJ2-3; d_call: .; v_call: TRBV6-5; clone_size: .; cdr3_nt: TGTGCCAGCAGTTACGTAGGTTCAGATACGCAGTATTTT; cdr3_aa: CASSYVGSDTQYF
j_call: TRBJ2-2; d_call: .; v_call: TRBV7-9; clone_size: .; cdr3_nt: TGTGCCTCCCCAGGAGCCACGAACACCGGGGAGCTGTTTTTT; cdr3_aa: CASPGATNTGELFF
j_call: TRBJ2-1; d_call: TRBD2; v_call: TRBV28; clone_size: .; cdr3_nt: TGTGCCAGCAGTGGGAGGACTAGCGGGACGTACAATGAGCAGTTCTTC; cdr3_aa: CASSGRTSGTYNEQFF
j_call: TRBJ2-3; d_call: TRBD2; v_call: TRBV2; clone_size: .; cdr3_nt: TGTGCCAGCAGTTTCCAGCGGGAGGGGGGGTCAACAGATACGCAGTATTTT; cdr3_aa: CASSFQREGGSTDTQYF
j_call: TRBJ2-7; d_call: .; v_call: TRBV7-2; clone_size: .; cdr3_nt: TGTGCCAGCACCAACTCCTACGAGCAGTACTTC; cdr3_aa: CASTNSYEQYF
j_call: TRBJ2-2; d_call: TRBD2; v_call: TRBV6-4; clone_size: .; cdr3_nt: TGTGCCAGCAGTCGAGGACTAGCGGGAGGGAACACCGGGGAGCTGTTTTTT; cdr3_aa: CASSRGLAGGNTGELFF
j_call: TRBJ2-7; d_call: .; v_call: TRBV28; clone_size: .; cdr3_nt: TGTGCCAGCAGTTTGGAATTTCTAAAGGGTCTAGTCCACGAGCAGTACTTC; cdr3_aa: CASSLEFLKGLVHEQYF
j_call: TRBJ2-7; d_call: .; v_call: TRBV6-1; clone_size: .; cdr3_nt: TGTGCCAGCAGTGAAGTGTGGGTCCCCTACGAGCAGTACTTC; cdr3_aa: CASSEVWVPYEQYF
j_call: TRBJ2-1; d_call: .; v_call: TRBV5-1; clone_size: once; cdr3_nt: TGCGCCAGCAGCTTGAGCAATGAGCAGTTCTTC; cdr3_aa: CASSLSNEQFF
j_call: TRBJ2-3; d_call: TRBD2; v_call: TRBV15; clone_size: .; cdr3_nt: TGTGCCACCAGCAGAGATACCGGCGGGAGTGGTACAGATACGCAGTATTTT; cdr3_aa: CATSRDTGGSGTDTQYF
j_call: TRBJ2-3; d_call: TRBD2; v_call: TRBV9; clone_size: .; cdr3_nt: TGTGCCAGCAGCGCAGGCACCGGGACTAGCGGAAGCACAGATACGCAGTATTTT; cdr3_aa: CASSAGTGTSGSTDTQYF
j_call: TRBJ2-7; d_call: .; v_call: TRBV5-1; clone_size: .; cdr3_nt: TGCGCCAGCAGCCCAGTCGGGGTCGAGCAGTACTTC; cdr3_aa: CASSPVGVEQYF
j_call: TRBJ2-7; d_call: .; v_call: TRBV6-6; clone_size: once; cdr3_nt: TGTGCCAGCAGCACTGGTCGGGTACTCTACGAGCAGTACTTC; cdr3_aa: CASSTGRVLYEQYF
j_call: TRBJ2-3; d_call: .; v_call: TRBV27; clone_size: .; cdr3_nt: TGTGCCAGCAGTTTAGTCGGGGACCTTAGCACAGATACGCAGTATTTT; cdr3_aa: CASSLVGDLSTDTQYF
j_call: TRBJ2-3; d_call: .; v_call: TRBV6-6; clone_size: .; cdr3_nt: TGTGCCAGCAGTAAGAAAGATACGCAGTATTTT; cdr3_aa: CASSKKDTQYF
j_call: TRBJ2-2; d_call: .; v_call: TRBV16; clone_size: .; cdr3_nt: TGTGCCAGCAGCCAATCCGGGCGCACCGGGGAGCTGTTTTTT; cdr3_aa: CASSQSGRTGELFF
j_call: TRBJ2-1; d_call: .; v_call: TRBV21-1; clone_size: .; cdr3_nt: TGTGCCAGCAGCAAAGGAGACAGGGGGATGGCCCCCTACAATGAGCAGTTCTTC; cdr3_aa: CASSKGDRGMAPYNEQFF
j_call: TRBJ2-7; d_call: .; v_call: TRBV28; clone_size: medium-sized; cdr3_nt: TGTGCCAGCGAAACTAATTTGGGCTACGAGCAGTACTTC; cdr3_aa: CASETNLGYEQYF
j_call: TRBJ2-5; d_call: .; v_call: TRBV6-1; clone_size: few; cdr3_nt: TGTGCCAGCAGTGAAATAGAGGTGACCCAGTACTTC; cdr3_aa: CASSEIEVTQYF
j_call: TRBJ2-1; d_call: TRBD2; v_call: TRBV6-5; clone_size: .; cdr3_nt: TGTGCCAGCAGTTACACACTAGCGGGAGTCTACAATGAGCAGTTCTTC; cdr3_aa: CASSYTLAGVYNEQFF
j_call: TRBJ2-3; d_call: TRBD2; v_call: TRBV9; clone_size: .; cdr3_nt: TGTGCCAGCAGCGTTTCGACTAGCGGGAGAACAGATACGCAGTATTTT; cdr3_aa: CASSVSTSGRTDTQYF
j_call: TRBJ2-1; d_call: TRBD2; v_call: TRBV19; clone_size: .; cdr3_nt: TGTGCCGCCTCTAGCGGGATGAGGAATGAGCAGTTCTTC; cdr3_aa: CAASSGMRNEQFF